The clone carrying this T cell receptor (beta chain) was found once. This entry comes from a study of patients and donors after allogeneic stem cell transplantation. From the RT-PCR reads, TCRdb called clonotypes with MiXCR, one entry per CDR3 protein. The sample lists over 150,000 distinct CDR3 sequences; 30% were seen once. Germline assignment: CDR1 MGHRA and CDR2 YSYEKL. There are 16 residues in the CDR3. V dropped 1 base and J dropped 3 bases, with 16 bases sitting between them. The source of this sequence is a human donor who was either an allogeneic HSCT recipient or a stem cell or donor lymphocyte infusion donor (not recorded which). It is not recorded whose cells these are; they may come from a transplant donor. The chain links TRBV4-1 to TRBJ2-7; D might be TRBD1 or TRBD2, each matching 6 bases. The sample was blood, either unsorted or a sorted T cell fraction (not recorded which). CDR3 loop: CASSQVGGRPGYEQYF. CDR3 sequence (DNA): TGCGCCAGCAGCCAAGTAGGGGGGCGCCCTGGCTACGAGCAGTACTTC.